The clone carrying this T cell receptor beta chain came up a few times. CDR1 is SEHNR and CDR2 is FQNEAQ in the germline V gene (reference sequence). CDR3 length equals 15 residues. Trimming cost V 3 bases and J 1 base, with 12 bases left between them. These data belong to a study of cytomegalovirus exposure and HLA in healthy donors. PCR was performed using 60 Vbeta and 13 Jbeta primers. The assay was immunoSEQ multiplex PCR, and TCRdb's table has in-frame clones only and misses some. The sample yields around 99,000 clones, less than 70% seen once. The sample comprised PBMCs. This chain links TRBV7-9 with TRBJ1-2; no clear D gene. This clonotype originated in a woman aged 70-85 years in good health and CMV-seropositive. The CDR3 nucleotides read TGTGCCAGCAGCTTGGTTTCGGACTATAACTATGGCTACACCTTC. Amino acids: CASSLVSDYNYGYTF.